This T cell receptor (beta chain) came from a study of post-analysis software for immune sequencing data. Points from the study as a whole: Patients used about five TRBV segments, including TRBV5-6, TRBV5-1 and TRBV20-1, more often than controls.

This clonotype occurred many times. What it recognizes is unknown. The CDR3 is 15 residues long. The ends were cut back, 3 bases at V and 3 bases at J, with 14 bases in the middle. From germline, CDR1 is SGDLS and CDR2 YYNGEE. TCR beta libraries were prepared from cDNA with unique molecular identifiers. Via MiXCR, TCRdb re-called the PCR reads, giving one row per CDR3 protein. This sample has roughly 430,000 distinct CDR3 sequences, with over 30% found just once. What was sequenced was blood. This chain uses TRBV9 with TRBJ2-3, with D possibly TRBD1 on 6 matching bases. The sequence came from a girl aged 2-9 years with multiple sclerosis. The CDR3 is CASSEEGDSTDTQYF. CDR3 nucleotides: TGTGCCAGCAGCGAAGAGGGGGATTCGACAGATACGCAGTATTTT.